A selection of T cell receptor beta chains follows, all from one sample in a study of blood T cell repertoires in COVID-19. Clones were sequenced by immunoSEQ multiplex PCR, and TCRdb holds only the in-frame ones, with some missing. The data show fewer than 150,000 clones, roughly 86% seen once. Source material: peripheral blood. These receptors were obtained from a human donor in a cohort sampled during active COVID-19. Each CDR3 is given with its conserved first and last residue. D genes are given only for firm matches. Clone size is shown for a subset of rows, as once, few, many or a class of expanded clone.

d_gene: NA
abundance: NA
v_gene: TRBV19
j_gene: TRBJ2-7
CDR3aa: CASSGSLYEQYF
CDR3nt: TGTGCCAGTTCGGGATCCCTCTACGAGCAGTACTTC

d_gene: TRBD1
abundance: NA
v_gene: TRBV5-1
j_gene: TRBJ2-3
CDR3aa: CASSFGRTGGTDTQYF
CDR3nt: TGCGCCAGCAGCTTCGGTCGGACAGGGGGCACAGATACGCAGTATTTT

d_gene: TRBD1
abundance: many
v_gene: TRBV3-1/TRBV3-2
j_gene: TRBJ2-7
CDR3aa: CASSFDRGYEQYF
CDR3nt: TGTGCCAGCAGCTTTGACAGGGGCTACGAGCAGTACTTC

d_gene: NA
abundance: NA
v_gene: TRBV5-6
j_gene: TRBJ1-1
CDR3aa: CASSLAGSREAFF
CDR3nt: TGTGCCAGCAGCCTGGCTGGGTCCAGGGAAGCTTTCTTT

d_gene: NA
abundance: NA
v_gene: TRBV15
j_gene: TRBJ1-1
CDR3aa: CATSIRAASTEAFF
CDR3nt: TGTGCCACCAGCATTCGAGCGGCCTCCACTGAAGCTTTCTTT

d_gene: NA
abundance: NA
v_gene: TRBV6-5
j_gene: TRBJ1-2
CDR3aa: CASSYSFPHGYTF
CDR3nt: TGTGCCAGCAGTTATTCTTTCCCCCATGGCTACACCTTC

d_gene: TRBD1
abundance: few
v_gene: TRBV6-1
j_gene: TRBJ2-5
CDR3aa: CASSDPRQGFRETQYF
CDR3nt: TGTGCCAGCAGTGACCCGAGACAGGGCTTTCGAGAGACCCAGTACTTC

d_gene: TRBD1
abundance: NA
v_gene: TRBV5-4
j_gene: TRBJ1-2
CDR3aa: CASSSTGYGYTF
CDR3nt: TGTGCCAGCAGTTCGACAGGGTATGGCTACACCTTC

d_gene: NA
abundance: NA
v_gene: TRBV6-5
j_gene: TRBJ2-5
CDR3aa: CASSLGTQETQYF
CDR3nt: TGTGCCAGCAGCCTGGGGACACAAGAGACCCAGTACTTC

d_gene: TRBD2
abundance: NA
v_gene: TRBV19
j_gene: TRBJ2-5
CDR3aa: CASSITTSGGTKYF
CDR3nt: TGTGCCAGTAGTATAACTACTAGCGGGGGGACCAAGTACTTC

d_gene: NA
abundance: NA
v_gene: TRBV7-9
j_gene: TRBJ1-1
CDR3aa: CASRATTPNTEAFF
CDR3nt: TGTGCCAGCAGGGCCACTACCCCGAACACTGAAGCTTTCTTT

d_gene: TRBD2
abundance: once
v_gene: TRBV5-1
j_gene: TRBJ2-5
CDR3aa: CASSPRLAGGQETQYF
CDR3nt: TGCGCCAGCAGCCCACGACTAGCGGGGGGGCAAGAGACCCAGTACTTC

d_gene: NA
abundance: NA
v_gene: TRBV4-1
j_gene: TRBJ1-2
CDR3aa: CASSQTQGGGYGYTF
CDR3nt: TGCGCCAGCAGCCAAACCCAGGGAGGAGGCTATGGCTACACCTTC

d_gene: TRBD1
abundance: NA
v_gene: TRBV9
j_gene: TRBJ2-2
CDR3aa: CASRKGTENTGELFF
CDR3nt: TGTGCCAGCAGGAAGGGGACAGAGAACACCGGGGAGCTGTTTTTT

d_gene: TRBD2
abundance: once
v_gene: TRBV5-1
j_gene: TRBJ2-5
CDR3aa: CASSLTSGGALGETQYF
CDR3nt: TGCGCCAGCAGCTTGACCAGCGGGGGGGCTCTCGGGGAGACCCAGTACTTC

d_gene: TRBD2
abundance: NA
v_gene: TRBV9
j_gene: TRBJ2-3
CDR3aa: CASSVAPSGGTDTQYF
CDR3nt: TGTGCCAGCAGCGTAGCTCCTAGCGGGGGCACAGATACGCAGTATTTT

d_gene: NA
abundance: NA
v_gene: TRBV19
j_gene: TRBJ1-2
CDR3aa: CASSFLPTENYGYTF
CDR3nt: TGTGCCAGTAGTTTCCTACCGACAGAGAACTATGGCTACACCTTC

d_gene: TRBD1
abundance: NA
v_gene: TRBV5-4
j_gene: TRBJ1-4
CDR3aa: CASSLGPGQGNEKLFF
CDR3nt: TGTGCCAGCAGCTTGGGCCCGGGACAGGGTAATGAAAAACTGTTTTTT

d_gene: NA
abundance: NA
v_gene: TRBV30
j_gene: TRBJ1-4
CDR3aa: CAWSVQSPAGNEKLFF
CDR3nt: TGTGCCTGGAGTGTACAGTCGCCAGCGGGTAATGAAAAACTGTTTTTT

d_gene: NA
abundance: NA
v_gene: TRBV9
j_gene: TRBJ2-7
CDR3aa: CASSVGGPYEQYF
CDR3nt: TGTGCCAGCAGCGTAGGAGGTCCCTACGAGCAGTACTTC

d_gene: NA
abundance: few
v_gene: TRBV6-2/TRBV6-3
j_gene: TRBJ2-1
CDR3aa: CASSWPGGEQFF
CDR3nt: TGTGCCAGCAGTTGGCCGGGTGGTGAGCAGTTCTTC

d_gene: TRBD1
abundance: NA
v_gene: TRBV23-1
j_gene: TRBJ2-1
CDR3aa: CASSIGTVPSNEQFF
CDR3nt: TGCGCCAGCTCGATCGGGACAGTCCCTTCCAATGAGCAGTTCTTC

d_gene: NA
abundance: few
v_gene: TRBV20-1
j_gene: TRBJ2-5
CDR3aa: CSAGTQETQYF
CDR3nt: TGCAGTGCCGGGACACAGGAGACCCAGTACTTC

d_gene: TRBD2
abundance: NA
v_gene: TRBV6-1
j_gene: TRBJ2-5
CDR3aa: CASSDGAGGPTKYF
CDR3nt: TGTGCCAGCAGTGATGGGGCGGGGGGGCCTACTAAGTACTTC

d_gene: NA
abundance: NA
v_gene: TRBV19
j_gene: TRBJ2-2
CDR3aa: CASSITGYTGELFF
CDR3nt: TGTGCCAGTAGTATTACGGGGTACACCGGGGAGCTGTTTTTT

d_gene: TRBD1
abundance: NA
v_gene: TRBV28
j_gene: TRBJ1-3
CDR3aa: CASNSSGTGIGNTIYF
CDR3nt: TGTGCCAGCAATTCCTCCGGGACAGGGATAGGAAACACCATATATTTT

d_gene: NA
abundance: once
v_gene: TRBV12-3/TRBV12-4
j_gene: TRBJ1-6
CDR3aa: CASSLVGDSPLHF
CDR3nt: TGTGCCAGCAGTTTAGTAGGGGATTCACCCCTCCACTTT

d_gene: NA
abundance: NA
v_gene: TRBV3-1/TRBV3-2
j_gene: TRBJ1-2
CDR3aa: CASSDRANYGYTF
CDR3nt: TGTGCCAGCAGCGACAGAGCTAACTATGGCTACACCTTC

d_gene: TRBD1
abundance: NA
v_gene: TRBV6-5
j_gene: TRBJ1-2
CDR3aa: CASRRDRSYGYTF
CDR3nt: TGTGCCAGCAGGAGGGACAGGAGCTATGGCTACACCTTC

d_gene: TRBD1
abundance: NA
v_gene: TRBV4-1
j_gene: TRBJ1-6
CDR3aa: CASSHPGQGKSPLHF
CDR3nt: TGCGCCAGCAGCCATCCGGGACAGGGAAAATCACCCCTCCACTTT

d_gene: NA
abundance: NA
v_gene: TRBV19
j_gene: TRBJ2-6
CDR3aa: CASSISGAGANVLTF
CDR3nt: TGTGCCAGTAGTATATCGGGGGCTGGGGCCAACGTCCTGACTTTC

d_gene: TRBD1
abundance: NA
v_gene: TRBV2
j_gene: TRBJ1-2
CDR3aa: CASSRQGGNYGYTF
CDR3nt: TGTGCCAGCAGTAGACAGGGTGGTAACTATGGCTACACCTTC

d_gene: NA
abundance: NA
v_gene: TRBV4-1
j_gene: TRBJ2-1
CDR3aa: CASSPSPTGNNEQFF
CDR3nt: TGCGCCAGCAGCCCTTCCCCTACAGGGAACAATGAGCAGTTCTTC

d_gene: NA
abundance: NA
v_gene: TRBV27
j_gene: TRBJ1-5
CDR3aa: CASSPGPDRFYQPQHF
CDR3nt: TGTGCCAGCAGTCCCGGACCCGACAGGTTTTACCAGCCCCAGCATTTT

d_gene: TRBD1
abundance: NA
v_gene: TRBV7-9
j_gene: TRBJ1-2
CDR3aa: CASSLTTGGADGYTF
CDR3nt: TGTGCCAGCAGCTTAACGACAGGGGGCGCAGATGGCTACACCTTC

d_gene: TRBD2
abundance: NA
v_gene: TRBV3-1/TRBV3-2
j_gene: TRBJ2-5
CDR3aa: CASSPGTSGGTQYF
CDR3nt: TGTGCCAGCAGCCCCGGGACTAGCGGCGGGACCCAGTACTTC

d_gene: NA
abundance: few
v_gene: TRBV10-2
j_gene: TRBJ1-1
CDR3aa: CASSESNTGTEAFF
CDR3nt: TGCGCCAGCAGTGAGTCGAATACTGGCACTGAAGCTTTCTTT

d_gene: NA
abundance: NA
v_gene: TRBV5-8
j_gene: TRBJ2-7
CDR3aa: CASSLTRGAKPYEQYF
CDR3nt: TGTGCCAGCAGCTTAACCAGGGGAGCGAAACCCTACGAGCAGTACTTC

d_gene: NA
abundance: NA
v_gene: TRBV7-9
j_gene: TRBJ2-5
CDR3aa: CASSPLGVQETQYF
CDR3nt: TGTGCCAGCAGCCCATTAGGGGTCCAAGAGACCCAGTACTTC

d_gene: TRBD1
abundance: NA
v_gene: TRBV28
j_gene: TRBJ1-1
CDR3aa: CASRLDRGAFF
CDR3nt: TGTGCCAGCAGGCTCGACAGGGGAGCTTTCTTT

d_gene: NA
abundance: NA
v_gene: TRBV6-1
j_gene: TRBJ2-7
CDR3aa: CASSEQGIGQYF
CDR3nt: TGTGCCAGCAGTGAACAGGGGATCGGGCAGTACTTC

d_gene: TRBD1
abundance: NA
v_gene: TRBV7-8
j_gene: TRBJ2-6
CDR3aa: CASSGQDSYSGANVLTF
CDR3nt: TGTGCCAGCAGTGGACAGGATTCCTACTCTGGGGCCAACGTCCTGACTTTC

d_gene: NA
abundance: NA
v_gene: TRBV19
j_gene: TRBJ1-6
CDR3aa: CASTDGRGARNSPLHF
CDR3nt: TGTGCCAGTACCGACGGCCGGGGGGCGCGTAATTCACCCCTCCACTTT

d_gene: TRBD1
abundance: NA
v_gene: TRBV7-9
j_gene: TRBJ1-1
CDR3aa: CASSLTGNPEAFF
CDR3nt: TGTGCCAGCAGCTTGACAGGGAACCCTGAAGCTTTCTTT

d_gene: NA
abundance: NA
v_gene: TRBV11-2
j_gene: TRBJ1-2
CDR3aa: CASSTEGYGYTF
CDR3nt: TGTGCCAGCAGTACCGAGGGCTATGGCTACACCTTC

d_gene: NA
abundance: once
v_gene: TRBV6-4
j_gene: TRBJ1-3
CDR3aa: CASSSTPGLTGSNGNTIYF
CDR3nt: TGTGCCAGCAGCTCTACTCCGGGGTTAACAGGGTCCAACGGAAACACCATATATTTT

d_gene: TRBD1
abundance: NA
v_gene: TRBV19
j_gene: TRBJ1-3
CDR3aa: CASSVDRANSGNTIYF
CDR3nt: TGTGCCAGTAGTGTTGACAGGGCCAACTCTGGAAACACCATATATTTT

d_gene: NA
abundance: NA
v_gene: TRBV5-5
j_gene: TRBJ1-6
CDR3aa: CASSVYSASPLHF
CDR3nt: TGTGCCAGCAGCGTGTACAGTGCTTCACCCCTCCACTTT

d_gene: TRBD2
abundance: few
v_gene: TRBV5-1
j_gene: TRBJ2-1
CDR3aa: CASRYGLAGGNEQFF
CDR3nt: TGCGCCAGCAGATACGGACTAGCGGGGGGCAATGAGCAGTTCTTC

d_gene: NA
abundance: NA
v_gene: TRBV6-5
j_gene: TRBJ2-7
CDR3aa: CASRKYGYEQYF
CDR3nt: TGTGCCAGCAGGAAGTACGGCTACGAGCAGTACTTC

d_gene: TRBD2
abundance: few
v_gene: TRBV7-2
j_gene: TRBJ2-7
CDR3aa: CASSPHSGGGSYEQYF
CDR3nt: TGTGCCAGCAGCCCACATAGCGGGGGGGGCTCCTACGAGCAGTACTTC

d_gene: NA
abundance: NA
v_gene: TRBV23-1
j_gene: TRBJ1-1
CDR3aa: CASSQPPRGCAPPEAFF
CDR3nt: TGCGCCAGCAGTCAACCGCCCCGGGGGTGCGCGCCCCCTGAAGCTTTCTTT

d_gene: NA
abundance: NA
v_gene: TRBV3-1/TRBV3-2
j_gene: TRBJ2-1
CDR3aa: CASSQYNNEQFF
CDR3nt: TGTGCCAGCAGCCAGTACAACAATGAGCAGTTCTTC

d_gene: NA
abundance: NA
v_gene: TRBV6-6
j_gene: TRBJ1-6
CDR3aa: CASRAQGQDNSPLHF
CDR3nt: TGTGCCAGCAGAGCACAGGGTCAGGATAATTCACCCCTCCACTTT

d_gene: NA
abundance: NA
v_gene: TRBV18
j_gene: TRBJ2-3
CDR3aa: CASSFRGDTDTQYF
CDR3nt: TGTGCCAGCTCGTTCCGGGGTGACACAGATACGCAGTATTTT

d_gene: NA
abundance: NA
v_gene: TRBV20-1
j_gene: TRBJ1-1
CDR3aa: CSARTALEAFF
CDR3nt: TGCAGTGCTCGGACAGCCCTTGAAGCTTTCTTT

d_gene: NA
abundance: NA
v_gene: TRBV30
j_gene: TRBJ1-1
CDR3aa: CAWSPGAGEAFF
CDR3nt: TGTGCCTGGAGTCCAGGGGCAGGAGAAGCTTTCTTT